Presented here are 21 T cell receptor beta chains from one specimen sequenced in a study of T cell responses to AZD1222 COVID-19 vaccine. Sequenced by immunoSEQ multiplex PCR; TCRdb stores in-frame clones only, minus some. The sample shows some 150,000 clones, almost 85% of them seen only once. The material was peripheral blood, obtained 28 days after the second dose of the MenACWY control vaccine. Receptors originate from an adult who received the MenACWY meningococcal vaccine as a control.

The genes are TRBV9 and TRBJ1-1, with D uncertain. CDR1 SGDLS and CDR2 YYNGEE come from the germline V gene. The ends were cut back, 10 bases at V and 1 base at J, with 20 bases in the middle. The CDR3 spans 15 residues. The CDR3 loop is CASTLIDSGNTEAFF. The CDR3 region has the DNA TGTGCCTCCACTTTAATTGACTCCGGGAACACTGAAGCTTTCTTT.

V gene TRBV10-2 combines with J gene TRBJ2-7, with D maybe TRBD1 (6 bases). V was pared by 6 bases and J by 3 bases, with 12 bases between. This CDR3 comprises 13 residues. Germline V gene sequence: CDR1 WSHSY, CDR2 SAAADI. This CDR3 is CASSYSGVYEQYF. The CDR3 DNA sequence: TGCGCCAGCAGCTACTCAGGGGTCTACGAGCAGTACTTC.

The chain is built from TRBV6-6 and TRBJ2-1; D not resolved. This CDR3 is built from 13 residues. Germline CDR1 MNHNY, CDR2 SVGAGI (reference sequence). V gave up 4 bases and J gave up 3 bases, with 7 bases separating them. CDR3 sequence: CASSSDGYNEQFF. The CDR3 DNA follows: TGTGCCAGCAGTTCGGACGGCTACAATGAGCAGTTCTTC.

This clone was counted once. The CDR3 is CASSQAGTEFYGYTF. The CDR3 DNA reads TGTGCCAGCAGCCAGGCCGGGACAGAGTTCTATGGCTACACCTTC. The V gene is TRBV14, the J gene TRBJ1-2, with 7 bases identical to TRBD1. The CDR3 length is 15 residues. With 3 bases clipped from V and 4 bases from J, the junction kept 8 bases outside the gene matches. Looked up from germline, CDR1 is SGHDN and CDR2 is FVKESK.

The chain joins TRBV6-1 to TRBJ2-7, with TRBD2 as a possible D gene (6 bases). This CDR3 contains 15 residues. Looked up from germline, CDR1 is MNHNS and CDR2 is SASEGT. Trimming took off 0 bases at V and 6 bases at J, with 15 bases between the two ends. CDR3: CASSEAGGTRSEQYV. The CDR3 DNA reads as TGTGCCAGCAGTGAAGCTGGGGGGACCCGAAGCGAGCAGTACGTC.

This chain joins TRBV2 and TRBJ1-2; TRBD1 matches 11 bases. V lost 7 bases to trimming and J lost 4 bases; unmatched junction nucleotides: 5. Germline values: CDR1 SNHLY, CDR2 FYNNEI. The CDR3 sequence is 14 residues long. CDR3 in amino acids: CASTFGQGAYGYTF. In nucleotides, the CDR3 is TGTGCCAGCACCTTTGGACAGGGGGCCTATGGCTACACCTTC.

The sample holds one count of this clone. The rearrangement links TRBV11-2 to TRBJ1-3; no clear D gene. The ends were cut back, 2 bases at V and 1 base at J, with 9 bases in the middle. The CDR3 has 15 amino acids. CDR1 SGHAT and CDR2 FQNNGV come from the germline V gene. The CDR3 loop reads CASSLPGSSGNTIYF. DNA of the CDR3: TGTGCCAGCAGCTTACCAGGATCTTCTGGAAACACCATATATTTT.

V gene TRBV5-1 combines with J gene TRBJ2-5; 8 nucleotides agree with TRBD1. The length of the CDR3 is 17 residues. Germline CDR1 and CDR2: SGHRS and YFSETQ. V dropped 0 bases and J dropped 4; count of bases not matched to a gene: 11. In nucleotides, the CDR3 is TGCGCCAGCAGCTTGGGTGGTCTCGACAGGGGTGGAGAGACCCAGTACTTC. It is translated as CASSLGGLDRGGETQYF.

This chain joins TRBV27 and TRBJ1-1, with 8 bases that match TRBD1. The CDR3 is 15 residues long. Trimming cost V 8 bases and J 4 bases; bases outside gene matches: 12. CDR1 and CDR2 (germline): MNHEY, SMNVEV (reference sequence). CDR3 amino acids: CASRSFYRGSTEAFF. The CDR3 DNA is TGTGCCAGCCGGAGTTTTTACAGGGGGAGCACTGAAGCTTTCTTT.

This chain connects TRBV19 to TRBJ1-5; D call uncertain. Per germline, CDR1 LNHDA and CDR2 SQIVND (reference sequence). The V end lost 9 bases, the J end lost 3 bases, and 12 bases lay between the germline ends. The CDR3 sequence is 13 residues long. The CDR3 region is CASCTVLNQPQHF. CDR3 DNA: TGTGCCAGCTGCACAGTACTCAATCAGCCCCAGCATTTT.

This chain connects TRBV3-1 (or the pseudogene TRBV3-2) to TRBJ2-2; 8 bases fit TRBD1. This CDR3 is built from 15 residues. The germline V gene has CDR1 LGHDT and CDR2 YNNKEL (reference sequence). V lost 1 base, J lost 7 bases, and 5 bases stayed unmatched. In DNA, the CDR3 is TGTGCCAGCAGCCAAGCAGGGGGCCTGGGCGGGGAGCTGTTTTTT. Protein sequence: CASSQAGGLGGELFF.

The CDR3, as DNA: TGCGCCAGCAGTGAGGGGAACACCGGGGAGCTGTTTTTT. The encoded protein is CASSEGNTGELFF. The chain uses TRBV10-1 and TRBJ2-2; D ambiguous. Germline-derived CDR1 and CDR2 are WNHNN and SYGVQD (reference sequence). Between the trimmed V and J ends, which lost 2 bases and 1 base, there was a span of 2 bases. This CDR3 comprises 13 residues.

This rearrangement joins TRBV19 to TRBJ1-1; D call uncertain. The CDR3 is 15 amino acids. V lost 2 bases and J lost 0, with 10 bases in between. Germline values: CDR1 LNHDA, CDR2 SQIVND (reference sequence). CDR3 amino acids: CASSISNHLNTEAFF. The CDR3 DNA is TGTGCCAGTAGTATATCCAACCACCTGAACACTGAAGCTTTCTTT.

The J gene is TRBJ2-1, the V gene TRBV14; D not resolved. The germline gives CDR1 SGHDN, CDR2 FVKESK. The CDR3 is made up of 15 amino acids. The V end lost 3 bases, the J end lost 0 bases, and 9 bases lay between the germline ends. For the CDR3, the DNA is TGTGCCAGCAGCCATTATAAGAGCTCCTACAATGAGCAGTTCTTC. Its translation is CASSHYKSSYNEQFF.

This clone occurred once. This chain's CDR3 is CASSPSGYGYTF. The CDR3 coding sequence is TGCGCCAGCAGCCCGAGTGGCTATGGCTACACCTTC. The rearrangement uses TRBV5-1 and TRBJ1-2; D unresolved. The CDR3 covers 12 residues. The germline V gene has CDR1 SGHRS and CDR2 YFSETQ. Trimming took off 4 bases at V and 4 bases at J, with 8 bases between the two ends.

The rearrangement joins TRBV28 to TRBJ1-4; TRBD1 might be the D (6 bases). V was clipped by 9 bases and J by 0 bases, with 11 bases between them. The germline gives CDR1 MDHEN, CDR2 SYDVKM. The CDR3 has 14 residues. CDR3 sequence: CASSGAATNEKLFF. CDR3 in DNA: TGTGCCAGTTCAGGGGCTGCAACTAATGAAAAACTGTTTTTT.

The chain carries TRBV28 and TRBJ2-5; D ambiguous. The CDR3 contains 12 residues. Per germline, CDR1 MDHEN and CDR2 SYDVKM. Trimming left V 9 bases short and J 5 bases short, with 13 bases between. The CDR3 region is CASRLARETQYF. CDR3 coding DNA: TGTGCCAGTCGTTTGGCGCGCGAGACCCAGTACTTC.

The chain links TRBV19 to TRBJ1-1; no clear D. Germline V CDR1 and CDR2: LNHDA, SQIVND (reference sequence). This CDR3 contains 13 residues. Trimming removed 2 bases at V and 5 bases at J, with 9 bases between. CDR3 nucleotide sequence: TGTGCCAGTAGTATACGTGGGCAGACTGAAGCTTTCTTT. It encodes CASSIRGQTEAFF.

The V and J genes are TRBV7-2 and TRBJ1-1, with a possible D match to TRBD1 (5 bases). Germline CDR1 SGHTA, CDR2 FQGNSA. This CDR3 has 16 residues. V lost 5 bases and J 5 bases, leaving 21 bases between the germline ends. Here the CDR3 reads CASSATSGSPWTEAFF. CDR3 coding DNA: TGTGCCAGCAGCGCCACCTCAGGGTCCCCATGGACTGAAGCTTTCTTT.

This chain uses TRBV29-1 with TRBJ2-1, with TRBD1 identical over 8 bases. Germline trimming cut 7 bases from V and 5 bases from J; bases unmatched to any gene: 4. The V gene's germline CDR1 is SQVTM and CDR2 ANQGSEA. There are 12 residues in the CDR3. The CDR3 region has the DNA TGCAGCGCCCGGACAGGGAACAATGAGCAGTTCTTC. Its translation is CSARTGNNEQFF.

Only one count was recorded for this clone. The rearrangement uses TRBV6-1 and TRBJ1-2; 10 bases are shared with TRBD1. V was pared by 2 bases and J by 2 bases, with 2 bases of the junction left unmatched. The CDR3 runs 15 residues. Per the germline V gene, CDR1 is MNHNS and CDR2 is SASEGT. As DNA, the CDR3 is TGTGCCAGCAGTGAACCGGGACAGGGGAACTATGGCTACACCTTC. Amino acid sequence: CASSEPGQGNYGYTF.